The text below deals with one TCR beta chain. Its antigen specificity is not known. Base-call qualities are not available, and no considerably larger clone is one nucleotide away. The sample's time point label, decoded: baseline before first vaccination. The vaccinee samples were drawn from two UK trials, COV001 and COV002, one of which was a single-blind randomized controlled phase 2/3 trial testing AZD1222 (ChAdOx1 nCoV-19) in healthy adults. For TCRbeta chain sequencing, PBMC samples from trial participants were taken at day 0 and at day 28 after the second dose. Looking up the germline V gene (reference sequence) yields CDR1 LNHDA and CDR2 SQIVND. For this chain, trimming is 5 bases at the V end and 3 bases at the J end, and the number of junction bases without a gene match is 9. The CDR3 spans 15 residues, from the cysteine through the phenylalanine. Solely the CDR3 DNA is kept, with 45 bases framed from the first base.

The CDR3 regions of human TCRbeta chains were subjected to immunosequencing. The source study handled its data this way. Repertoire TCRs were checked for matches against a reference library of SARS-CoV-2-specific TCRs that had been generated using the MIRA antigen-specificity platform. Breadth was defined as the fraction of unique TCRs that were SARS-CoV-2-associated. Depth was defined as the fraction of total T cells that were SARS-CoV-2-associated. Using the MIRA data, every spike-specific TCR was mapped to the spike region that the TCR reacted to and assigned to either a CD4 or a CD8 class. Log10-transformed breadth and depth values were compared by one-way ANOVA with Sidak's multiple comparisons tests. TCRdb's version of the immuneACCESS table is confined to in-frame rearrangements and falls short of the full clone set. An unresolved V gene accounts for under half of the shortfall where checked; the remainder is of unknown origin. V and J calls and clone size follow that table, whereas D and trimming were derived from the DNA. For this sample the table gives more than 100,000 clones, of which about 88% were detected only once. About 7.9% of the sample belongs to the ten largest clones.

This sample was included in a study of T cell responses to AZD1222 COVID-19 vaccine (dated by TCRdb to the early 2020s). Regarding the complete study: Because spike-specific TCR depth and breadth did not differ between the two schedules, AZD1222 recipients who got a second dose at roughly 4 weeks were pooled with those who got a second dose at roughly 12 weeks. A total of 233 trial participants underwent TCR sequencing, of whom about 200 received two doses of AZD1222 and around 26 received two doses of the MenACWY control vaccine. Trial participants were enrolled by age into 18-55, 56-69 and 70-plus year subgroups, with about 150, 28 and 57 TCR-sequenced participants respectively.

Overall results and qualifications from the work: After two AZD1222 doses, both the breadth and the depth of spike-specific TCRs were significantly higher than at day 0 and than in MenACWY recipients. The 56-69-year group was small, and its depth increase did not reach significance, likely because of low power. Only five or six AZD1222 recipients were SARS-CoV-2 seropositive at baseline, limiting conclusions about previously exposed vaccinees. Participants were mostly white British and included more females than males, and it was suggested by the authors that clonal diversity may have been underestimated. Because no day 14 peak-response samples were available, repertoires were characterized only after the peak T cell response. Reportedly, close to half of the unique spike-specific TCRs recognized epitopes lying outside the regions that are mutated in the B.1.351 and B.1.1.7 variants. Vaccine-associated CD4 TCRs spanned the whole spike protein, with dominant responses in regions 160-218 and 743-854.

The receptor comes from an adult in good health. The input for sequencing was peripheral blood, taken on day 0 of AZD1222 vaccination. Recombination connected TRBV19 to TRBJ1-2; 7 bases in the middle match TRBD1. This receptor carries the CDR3 CASSVRTGRDYGYTF. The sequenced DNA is TGTGCCAGTAGTGTCAGGACAGGTCGGGACTATGGCTACACCTTC. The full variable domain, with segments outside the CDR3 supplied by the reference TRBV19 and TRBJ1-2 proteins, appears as DGGITQSPKYLFRKEGQNVTLSCEQNLNHDAMYWYRQDPGQGLRLIYYSQIVNDFQKGDIAEGYSVSREKKESFPLTVTSAQKNPTAFYLCASSVRTGRDYGYTFGSGTRLTVV.